The 16 T cell receptor beta chains below were found in one sample sequenced in a study of cytomegalovirus exposure and HLA in healthy donors. 13 Jbeta primers and 60 Vbeta primers were used for the PCR. TCRdb's copy holds only in-frame clones and misses some; the assay was immunoSEQ multiplex PCR. The data contain about 110,000 clones, around 74% of them singletons. The sample was PBMCs. These receptors all stem from a woman between 40 and 55 years old in good health and CMV-seropositive.

The gene calls are TRBV6-6 and TRBJ1-1; D is possibly TRBD1 (5 bases). Trimming removed 6 bases at V and 8 bases at J, with 10 bases between. This CDR3 contains 11 residues. The V gene's germline CDR1 is MNHNY and CDR2 SVGAGI (reference sequence). The CDR3 DNA follows: TGTGCCAGCAGGGGGGGGTGGGAAGCTTTCTTT. As protein: CASRGGWEAFF.

Here the CDR3 reads CASSRDRDQPQHF. CDR3 bases: TGTGCCAGCAGTCGGGACAGAGATCAGCCCCAGCATTTT. The V and J genes are TRBV6-5 and TRBJ1-5, with TRBD1 matching 7 bases. The CDR3 is 13 amino acids. Germline V gene lookup returns CDR1 MNHEY and CDR2 SVGAGI. With V trimmed by 5 bases and J by 5 bases, 3 bases remained unmatched.

This clone has a handful of counts. Here the CDR3 DNA reads TGTGCCAGCAGTCCGACCGGGTCCCATTTATACAATGAGCAGTTCTTC. This sequence encodes CASSPTGSHLYNEQFF. The chain links TRBV7-9 to TRBJ2-1; D is unresolved. The CDR3 is 16 amino acids. V was trimmed by 6 bases and J by 4 bases, leaving 19 bases between them. CDR1 is SEHNR and CDR2 is FQNEAQ in the germline V gene (reference sequence).

This chain connects TRBV10-2 to TRBJ2-7, with 9 nucleotides matching TRBD1. Per the germline V gene, CDR1 is WSHSY and CDR2 is SAAADI. The V and J ends lost 7 bases and 2 bases, in that order; junction bases with no gene match: 6. The length of the CDR3 is 14 residues. The CDR3 sequence is CASTPGQGPYEQYF. CDR3 DNA sequence: TGCGCCAGCACCCCGGGACAGGGTCCCTACGAGCAGTACTTC.

V usage is TRBV19 and J usage is TRBJ1-2; D unclear. Germline CDR1 LNHDA, CDR2 SQIVND (reference sequence). The V end was cut by 1 base, the J end by 5 bases, with 5 bases between. The CDR3 consists of 12 residues. In nucleotides, the CDR3 is TGTGCCAGTAGTATAGCCCGTTATGGCTACACCTTC. This codes for CASSIARYGYTF.

V gene TRBV9 combines with J gene TRBJ2-3; TRBD1 is a possible D gene (5 bases). Germline V gene sequence: CDR1 SGDLS, CDR2 YYNGEE. Trimming shortened V by 1 base and J by 6 bases, and 12 bases separated the two germline ends. The CDR3 contains 14 residues. DNA for the CDR3: TGTGCCAGCAGCGTAACGGTCAGGGCCGATACGCAGTATTTT. This gives the protein CASSVTVRADTQYF.

The chain has TRBV2 and TRBJ2-5; D perhaps matches TRBD2 (6 bases). V was trimmed by 4 bases and J by 6 bases, leaving 12 bases between them. The germline V gene encodes CDR1 SNHLY and CDR2 FYNNEI. The CDR3 runs 13 residues. As DNA, the CDR3 is TGTGCCAGCAGTGTACGGGAGTTAAAGACCCAGTACTTC. Protein: CASSVRELKTQYF.

The V gene is TRBV19, the J gene TRBJ1-2; D perhaps matches TRBD1 (5 bases). CDR1 and CDR2 from the germline V gene are LNHDA and SQIVND (reference sequence). Deletions cut 1 base from V and 2 bases from J, with 8 bases between. The CDR3 runs 14 residues. The CDR3 loop reads CASSIVGRNYGYTF. For the CDR3, the DNA is TGTGCCAGTAGTATAGTGGGGCGGAACTATGGCTACACCTTC.

The gene calls are TRBV30 and TRBJ1-1; D unresolved. Germline CDR1 is GTSNPN and CDR2 is SVGIG (reference sequence). Trimming took 1 base from V and 11 from J, leaving 17 bases between them. The CDR3 extends over 13 amino acids. CDR3 protein: CAWSGQEATRAFF. Here the CDR3 DNA reads TGTGCCTGGAGTGGGCAGGAAGCCACTCGGGCTTTCTTT.

This clone has only a few counts. The rearrangement links TRBV5-6 to TRBJ1-1, with D perhaps matching TRBD1 (6 bases). Per the germline V gene, CDR1 is SGHDT and CDR2 is YYEEEE. The V end lost 1 base, the J end lost 4 bases, and 11 bases lay between the germline ends. CDR3 length equals 14 residues. CDR3 sequence reads: CASSLTEGGTEAFF. CDR3 DNA: TGTGCCAGCAGCTTGACGGAAGGGGGCACTGAAGCTTTCTTT.

The V gene is TRBV10-3, the J gene TRBJ1-4, with TRBD1 as a possible D gene (5 bases). This CDR3 is 13 amino acids long. Germline loops: CDR1 ENHRY, CDR2 SYGVKD. V was cut by 6 bases and J by 5 bases, with 10 bases left in between. For the CDR3, the DNA is TGTGCCATCAGCTTGGGGGGGAATGAAAAACTGTTTTTT. Translated, it gives CAISLGGNEKLFF.

This clone showed up just once. The chain uses TRBV27 and TRBJ1-5; D is ambiguous. Looked up from germline, CDR1 is MNHEY and CDR2 is SMNVEV (reference sequence). V was trimmed by 4 bases and J by 0 bases, leaving 10 bases between them. The CDR3 totals 15 residues. CDR3 bases: TGTGCCAGCAGTTCCCGACACGATAGCAATCAGCCCCAGCATTTT. Translation: CASSSRHDSNQPQHF.

This chain connects TRBV13 to TRBJ1-1; D is unclear. Germline CDR1 PRHDT, CDR2 FYEKMQ (reference sequence). Between the trimmed V and J ends, which lost 3 bases and 3 bases, there was a span of 11 bases. CDR3 size: 14 residues. DNA for the CDR3: TGTGCCAGCAGCTTGGGAGGCCAGGACACTGAAGCTTTCTTT. Its translation: CASSLGGQDTEAFF.

The table lists this clone with a count of one. V gene TRBV18 combines with J gene TRBJ1-1; D uncertain. The germline V and J ends were trimmed by 2 bases and 7 bases, with 11 bases remaining between them. Germline-derived CDR1 and CDR2 are KGHSH and LQKENI. This CDR3 is built from 13 residues. The CDR3, as DNA: TGTGCCAGCTCACCATTGGAGCGACGTGAAGCTTTCTTT. Protein: CASSPLERREAFF.

The chain carries TRBV30 and TRBJ2-1, with 10 bases aligning to TRBD2. Germline lookup yields CDR1 GTSNPN and CDR2 SVGIG (reference sequence). J lost 6 bases, V lost 5 bases, and 7 bases had no gene match. The CDR3 totals 14 residues. The CDR3 DNA sequence: TGTGCCTGGTTTACTAGCGGGGCTCGCAATGAGCAGTTCTTC. This translates into CAWFTSGARNEQFF.

This clone was detected a few times. This rearrangement joins TRBV30 to TRBJ1-5; D gene ambiguous. This CDR3 has 13 residues. Germline V CDR1 and CDR2: GTSNPN, SVGIG (reference sequence). Trimming shortened V by 3 bases and J by 0 bases, and 6 bases separated the two germline ends. As DNA, the CDR3 is TGTGCCTGGAGCCAAAATAGCAATCAGCCCCAGCATTTT. This translates into CAWSQNSNQPQHF.